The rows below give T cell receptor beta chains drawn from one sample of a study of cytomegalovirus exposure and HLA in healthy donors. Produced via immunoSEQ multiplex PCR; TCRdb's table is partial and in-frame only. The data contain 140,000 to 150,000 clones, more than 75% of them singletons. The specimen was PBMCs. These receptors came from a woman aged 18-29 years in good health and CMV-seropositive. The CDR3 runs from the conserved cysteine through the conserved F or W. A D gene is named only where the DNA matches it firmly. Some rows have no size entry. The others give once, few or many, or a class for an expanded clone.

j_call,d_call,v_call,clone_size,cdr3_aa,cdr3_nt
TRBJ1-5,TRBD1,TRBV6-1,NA,CASSEVPGGSNQPQHF,TGTGCCAGCAGTGAAGTGCCAGGGGGGAGCAATCAGCCCCAGCATTTT
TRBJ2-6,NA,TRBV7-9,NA,CASSLDGTGANVLTF,TGTGCCAGCAGCCTGGACGGGACTGGGGCCAACGTCCTGACTTTC
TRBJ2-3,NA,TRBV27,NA,CASSLWAATDTQYF,TGTGCCAGCAGTTTATGGGCAGCCACAGATACGCAGTATTTT
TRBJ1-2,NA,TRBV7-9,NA,CASSPDSNYGYTF,TGTGCCAGCAGCCCGGACAGTAACTATGGCTACACCTTC
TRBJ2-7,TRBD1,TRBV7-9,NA,CASSLGQGAYEQYF,TGTGCCAGCAGCTTAGGACAGGGGGCCTACGAGCAGTACTTC
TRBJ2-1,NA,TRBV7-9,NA,CASSQDRNNEQFF,TGTGCCAGCAGCCAGGACAGAAACAATGAGCAGTTCTTC
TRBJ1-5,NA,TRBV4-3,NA,CASSQDGRGNQPQHF,TGCGCCAGCAGCCAAGATGGGAGGGGGAATCAGCCCCAGCATTTT
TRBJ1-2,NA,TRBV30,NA,CAWNGGKGYTF,TGTGCCTGGAACGGAGGGAAGGGCTACACCTTC
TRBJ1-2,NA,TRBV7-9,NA,CASSDSVWGQDNYGYTF,TGTGCCAGCAGCGATAGCGTCTGGGGACAAGATAACTATGGCTACACCTTC
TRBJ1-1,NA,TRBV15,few,CATSRAENTEAFF,TGTGCCACCAGCAGAGCAGAAAACACTGAAGCTTTCTTT
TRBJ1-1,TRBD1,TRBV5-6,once,CASSSPPGTGTPNTEAFF,TGTGCCAGCAGCTCGCCCCCTGGGACAGGGACCCCGAACACTGAAGCTTTCTTT
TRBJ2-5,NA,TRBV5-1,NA,CASSLYVTVQETQYF,TGCGCCAGCAGCTTGTATGTTACAGTCCAAGAGACCCAGTACTTC
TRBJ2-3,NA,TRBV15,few,CATSRDSVADTQYF,TGTGCCACCAGCAGAGATTCGGTAGCAGATACGCAGTATTTT
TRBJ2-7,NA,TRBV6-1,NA,CASNIYEQYF,TGTGCCAGCAATATTTACGAGCAGTACTTC
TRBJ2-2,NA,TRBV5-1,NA,CASSPTVNSNTGELFF,TGCGCCAGCAGCCCTACAGTGAATTCGAACACCGGGGAGCTGTTTTTT
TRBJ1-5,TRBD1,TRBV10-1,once,CASSVDRGLPTHF,TGCGCCAGCAGTGTGGACAGGGGACTCCCAACGCATTTT
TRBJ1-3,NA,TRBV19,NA,CASSTPGLSGNTIYF,TGTGCCAGTAGTACACCGGGACTGTCTGGAAACACCATATATTTT
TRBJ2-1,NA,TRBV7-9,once,CASSHGAYSFF,TGTGCCAGCAGCCATGGGGCATATAGCTTCTTC
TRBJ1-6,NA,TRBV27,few,CASRGVRHGPPLHF,TGTGCCAGCAGGGGAGTTAGACACGGCCCACCCCTCCACTTT
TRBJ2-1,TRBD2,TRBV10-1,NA,CASSDQAGGLYNEQFF,TGCGCCAGCAGCGACCAAGCGGGGGGCTTATACAATGAGCAGTTCTTC
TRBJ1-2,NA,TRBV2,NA,CASSEALLGGYYGYTF,TGTGCCAGCAGTGAAGCGCTTCTGGGGGGGTACTATGGCTACACCTTC
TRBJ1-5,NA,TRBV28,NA,CASSPWEGRGDQPQHF,TGTGCCAGCAGCCCCTGGGAGGGTAGGGGGGATCAGCCCCAGCATTTT
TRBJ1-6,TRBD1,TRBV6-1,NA,CASSAGTGGVSPLHF,TGTGCCAGCAGTGCAGGGACAGGGGGCGTTTCACCCCTCCACTTT
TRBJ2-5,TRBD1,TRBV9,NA,CASSTSTGGGQETQYF,TGTGCCAGCAGCACGTCGACAGGGGGGGGCCAAGAGACCCAGTACTTC